Listed below are T cell receptor beta chains from one sample, sequenced in a study. TCRdb processed the 5' RACE reads anew with MiXCR; each CDR3 protein has one entry. The sample records over 45,000 distinct CDR3 sequences, roughly 28% being singletons. Sequenced material: tumor-infiltrating Tregs sorted from the breast tumor. The receptors originated from a female donor with breast cancer. Each CDR3 is given with its conserved first and last residue. The D gene is left open where the match is weak. Size is stated for part of the rows, as once, few or many counts, or as a class when the clone is expanded.

size	V	J	D	CDR3	DNA
few	TRBV29-1	TRBJ2-5	TRBD1	CSVEDPRNVLQGDQETQYF	TGCAGCGTTGAAGACCCTAGGAACGTCTTGCAGGGGGATCAAGAGACCCAGTACTTC
-	TRBV9	TRBJ2-5	-	CASSPRDGWGETQYF	TGTGCCAGCAGCCCCCGGGACGGCTGGGGGGAGACCCAGTACTTC
many	TRBV6-1	TRBJ2-7	-	CASSEMGSSEQYF	TGTGCCAGCAGTGAAATGGGGTCCTCCGAGCAGTACTTC
-	TRBV5-1	TRBJ2-3	-	CASSPGLPRGSTDMQYF	TGCGCCAGCAGCCCGGGACTACCCAGGGGGAGCACAGATATGCAGTATTTT
-	TRBV20-1	TRBJ2-1	TRBD1	CSARTRTGSNEQFF	TGCAGTGCTCGCACCCGGACAGGGTCCAATGAGCAGTTCTTC
many	TRBV3-1	TRBJ2-2	-	CASSPTHGTGNTGELFF	TGTGCCAGCAGCCCGACCCACGGGACCGGGAACACCGGGGAGCTGTTTTTT
-	TRBV2	TRBJ1-5	-	CASSPRARNQPQHF	TGTGCCAGCAGTCCCCGGGCCCGCAATCAGCCCCAGCATTTT
-	TRBV28	TRBJ1-1	-	CTSSPVDSHTEAFF	TGTACCAGCAGCCCGGTGGACAGTCACACTGAAGCTTTCTTT
few	TRBV30	TRBJ2-1	TRBD1	CAWSRRQGGGEQFF	TGTGCCTGGAGTAGGCGACAGGGTGGTGGAGAGCAGTTCTTC
-	TRBV9	TRBJ2-1	-	CASSPRGPYNEQFF	TGTGCCAGCAGCCCGCGGGGGCCCTACAATGAGCAGTTCTTC
few	TRBV18	TRBJ2-4	-	CASSPGPRKNIQYF	TGTGCCAGCTCACCGGGACCCCGCAAAAACATTCAGTACTTC
few	TRBV5-1	TRBJ1-2	-	CASSLGQSSYGYTF	TGCGCCAGCAGCTTGGGGCAATCAAGCTATGGCTACACCTTC
-	TRBV7-6	TRBJ2-1	TRBD1	CAGSSGTGAYNEQFF	TGTGCCGGCAGCTCCGGGACAGGGGCCTACAATGAGCAGTTCTTC
-	TRBV14	TRBJ2-3	-	CASGQEDRGSTDTQYF	TGTGCCAGCGGCCAAGAGGACAGAGGGAGCACAGATACGCAGTATTTT
-	TRBV2	TRBJ2-7	-	CASSGVTGGYEQYF	TGTGCCAGCAGTGGGGTGACAGGAGGCTACGAGCAGTACTTC
few	TRBV5-1	TRBJ2-7	-	CASRGLGSGSYEQYF	TGCGCCAGCCGGGGTCTGGGGAGTGGGTCCTACGAGCAGTACTTC
-	TRBV20-1	TRBJ2-3	-	CSARDSLTDTQYF	TGCAGTGCTAGAGACAGCCTCACAGATACGCAGTATTTT
-	TRBV5-6	TRBJ2-7	-	CASSLAVGGEQYF	TGTGCCAGCAGCTTGGCCGTGGGGGGCGAGCAGTACTTC
-	TRBV2	TRBJ2-5	TRBD2	CASSEPPSGGIQETQYF	TGTGCCAGCAGTGAACCTCCTAGCGGGGGGATCCAAGAGACCCAGTACTTC
many	TRBV6-2/TRBV6-3	TRBJ2-3	-	CASRRQVAFTDTQYF	TGTGCCAGCAGACGACAGGTCGCATTCACAGATACGCAGTATTTT
-	TRBV6-1	TRBJ1-5	-	CASDRATIQPQHF	TGTGCCAGCGATCGTGCTACAATTCAGCCCCAGCATTTT
-	TRBV4-3	TRBJ2-1	-	CASSPSDSYNEQFF	TGCGCCAGCAGCCCCTCAGACTCCTACAATGAGCAGTTCTTC
few	TRBV7-2	TRBJ2-5	-	CASSLKGQETQYF	TGTGCCAGCAGCCTAAAAGGTCAAGAGACCCAGTACTTC
-	TRBV3-1	TRBJ1-1	-	CASSQDTRAFF	TGTGCCAGCAGCCAAGACACTCGAGCTTTCTTT
-	TRBV18	TRBJ2-1	TRBD2	CASSPDSGNYNEQFF	TGTGCCAGCTCACCCGATAGCGGGAACTACAATGAGCAGTTCTTC
many	TRBV12-3/TRBV12-4	TRBJ1-2	-	CASSLGQVGDGYTF	TGTGCCAGCAGTTTAGGGCAGGTTGGAGATGGCTACACCTTC
-	TRBV4-2	TRBJ2-7	TRBD2	CASSPSGGATYEQYF	TGTGCCAGCAGCCCTAGCGGGGGGGCGACGTACGAGCAGTACTTC
few	TRBV29-1	TRBJ1-4	-	CSAKRGHNEKLFF	TGCAGCGCTAAAAGGGGACATAATGAAAAACTGTTTTTT
few	TRBV9	TRBJ2-3	-	CASSVTSQVTDTQYF	TGTGCCAGCAGCGTAACGTCTCAGGTCACAGATACGCAGTATTTT
-	TRBV5-1	TRBJ2-3	-	CASSLNPSDTSTDTQYF	TGCGCCAGCAGCTTAAACCCTAGCGACACTAGCACAGATACGCAGTATTTT
-	TRBV9	TRBJ2-7	-	CASSPAWEVFYEQYF	TGTGCCAGCAGCCCAGCTTGGGAGGTTTTCTACGAGCAGTACTTC
-	TRBV9	TRBJ2-6	-	CASSFSGAGANVLTF	TGTGCCAGCAGTTTCTCAGGGGCTGGGGCCAACGTCCTGACTTTC
few	TRBV2	TRBJ1-2	TRBD1	CASSAGGSYGYTF	TGTGCCAGCAGTGCAGGGGGAAGCTATGGCTACACCTTC
-	TRBV20-1	TRBJ2-5	TRBD2	CGAHLAGGGETQYF	TGCGGTGCTCACCTAGCGGGAGGGGGGGAGACCCAGTACTTC
-	TRBV5-1	TRBJ2-1	-	CASSRTGPYNEQFF	TGCGCCAGCAGCAGGACGGGCCCTTACAATGAGCAGTTCTTC
few	TRBV6-1	TRBJ2-1	-	CASRDREGYNEQFF	TGTGCCAGCAGAGACAGGGAGGGTTACAATGAGCAGTTCTTC
few	TRBV6-1	TRBJ2-3	TRBD2	CASTESGRGTDTQYF	TGTGCCAGCACCGAGAGCGGGAGGGGGACAGATACGCAGTATTTT
once	TRBV9	TRBJ2-2	TRBD2	CASSPLAGAGTGELFF	TGTGCCAGCAGCCCCTTAGCGGGAGCGGGGACCGGGGAGCTGTTTTTT
-	TRBV2	TRBJ1-2	TRBD1	CASTRTGLGYGYTF	TGTGCCAGCACTAGGACAGGGCTCGGCTATGGCTACACCTTC
-	TRBV2	TRBJ2-1	TRBD2	CASSELAGRNEQFF	TGTGCCAGCAGCGAACTAGCGGGGAGGAATGAGCAGTTCTTC
many	TRBV20-1	TRBJ2-1	-	CSTTSRGNEQFF	TGCAGTACGACAAGCAGGGGCAATGAGCAGTTCTTC
medium-sized	TRBV5-4	TRBJ1-1	-	CASSLELNQGMAFF	TGTGCCAGCAGCTTGGAGTTGAACCAGGGTATGGCTTTCTTT
-	TRBV7-9	TRBJ2-1	TRBD2	CASSLVTSGWYNEQFF	TGTGCCAGCAGCTTAGTGACTAGCGGGTGGTACAATGAGCAGTTCTTC
-	TRBV2	TRBJ2-5	-	CASSVTGETQYF	TGTGCCAGTAGTGTCACTGGGGAGACCCAGTACTTC
few	TRBV30	TRBJ1-2	TRBD1	CAWNTHRDRANYGYTF	TGTGCCTGGAACACTCACCGGGACAGAGCTAACTATGGCTACACCTTC
few	TRBV10-2	TRBJ1-1	-	CASAGGSTEAFF	TGCGCCAGCGCAGGTGGTTCCACTGAAGCTTTCTTT
-	TRBV12-3/TRBV12-4	TRBJ2-7	-	CASSFAGTYEQYF	TGTGCCAGCAGTTTTGCCGGCACCTACGAGCAGTACTTC
few	TRBV11-2	TRBJ2-2	-	CASSPRMAGELFF	TGTGCCAGCAGCCCCAGGATGGCCGGGGAGCTGTTTTTT
few	TRBV7-3	TRBJ2-4	TRBD1	CASSLRGPGTGRRENIQYF	TGTGCCAGCAGCTTACGGGGTCCCGGGACAGGGAGGAGGGAAAACATTCAGTACTTC
few	TRBV5-6	TRBJ2-3	TRBD2	CASSLLTSGLTDTQYF	TGTGCCAGCAGCTTGTTGACTAGCGGGCTCACAGATACGCAGTATTTT
-	TRBV6-1	TRBJ1-2	TRBD1	CASSERDSHGYTF	TGTGCCAGCAGTGAACGGGACAGCCATGGCTACACCTTC
-	TRBV20-1	TRBJ2-1	-	CSARDIILSRDGYNEQFF	TGCAGTGCTAGAGATATTATTCTGTCCAGAGACGGTTACAATGAGCAGTTCTTC
many	TRBV20-1	TRBJ1-2	-	CSARDEGNYGYTF	TGCAGTGCTAGAGACGAGGGAAACTATGGCTACACCTTC
-	TRBV20-1	TRBJ2-3	TRBD1	CSASTRDRVTGTDTQYF	TGCAGTGCTAGCACCCGGGACAGGGTGACGGGCACAGATACGCAGTATTTT
-	TRBV20-1	TRBJ2-1	-	CSAISGAYNEQFF	TGCAGTGCTATATCGGGCGCCTACAATGAGCAGTTCTTC
many	TRBV4-3	TRBJ2-1	TRBD1	CASSQDRTGLREQFF	TGCGCCAGCAGCCAAGATAGGACAGGATTGCGTGAGCAGTTCTTC
-	TRBV28	TRBJ1-6	-	CASRGGSYNSPLHF	TGTGCCAGCAGGGGGGGCTCCTATAATTCACCCCTCCACTTT
many	TRBV29-1	TRBJ1-2	-	CSVTGNYGYTF	TGCTCCGTCACGGGGAACTATGGCTACACCTTC
-	TRBV20-1	TRBJ2-2	-	CSARDSQGIRAGELFF	TGCAGTGCTAGAGACTCACAGGGTATCAGAGCCGGGGAGCTGTTTTTT